The rows below give T cell receptor beta chains drawn from one sample of a study of T cell changes during pregnancy in multiple sclerosis. The data were produced by immunoSEQ multiplex PCR, yet TCRdb's version contains in-frame clones alone and is incomplete. The repertoire includes 85,000 to 100,000 clones, 85% to 95% of them detected once, and about 2% sits in the top ten. The input for sequencing was peripheral blood, taken after pregnancy. All receptors come from a female donor with multiple sclerosis, enrolled in a pregnancy study. Each CDR3 is given with its conserved first and last residue. A D gene is named only where the DNA matches it firmly. Some rows have no size entry. The others give once, few or many, or a class for an expanded clone.

v_call,clone_size,j_call,d_call,cdr3_nt,cdr3_aa
TRBV5-1,-,TRBJ1-5,-,TGCGCCAGCAGCTTGGTAGGAGGCAATCAGCCCCAGCATTTT,CASSLVGGNQPQHF
TRBV2,-,TRBJ2-4,TRBD2,TGTGCCAGCAGTTCTGGACTAGCGGGATACATTCAGTACTTC,CASSSGLAGYIQYF
TRBV4-3,-,TRBJ2-1,-,TGCGCCAGCAGCCAAGATTCAGGCCGGGAGCAGTTCTTC,CASSQDSGREQFF
TRBV11-2,-,TRBJ2-1,-,TGTGCCAGCAGCTCTACAGGGAACGGCATATACAATGAGCAGTTCTTC,CASSSTGNGIYNEQFF
TRBV11-2,-,TRBJ2-6,TRBD1,TGTGCCAGCAGCTTAGTGGGCAGGGGGCTAACTGGGGCCAACGTCCTGACTTTC,CASSLVGRGLTGANVLTF
TRBV7-8,-,TRBJ1-1,TRBD1,TGTGCCAGCAGCTACAAAAGGACAGGCTTCCTTGAAGCTTTCTTT,CASSYKRTGFLEAFF
TRBV7-3,once,TRBJ1-1,-,TGTGCCAGCAGTAGACAGGAGGACACTGAAGCTTTCTTT,CASSRQEDTEAFF
TRBV4-1,-,TRBJ2-7,TRBD2,TGCGCCAGCAGCCAAGATTGGGGGGGAAGGTCGAGCGAGCAGTACTTC,CASSQDWGGRSSEQYF
TRBV7-9,-,TRBJ1-4,-,TGTGCCAGCACCAGTCAGGCGGGTGAAAAACTGTTTTTT,CASTSQAGEKLFF
TRBV9,-,TRBJ1-2,-,TGTGCCAGCAGCGTAGGAGGGATCAGTGGCTACACCTTC,CASSVGGISGYTF
TRBV5-4,-,TRBJ2-6,-,TGTGCCAGTTCAAGAGGGGGAACTCGCTCTGGGGCCAACGTCCTGACTTTC,CASSRGGTRSGANVLTF
TRBV25-1,-,TRBJ1-1,-,TGTGCCAGCAGTGGGACGGGCCCCCCGGGGACTGAAGCTTTCTTT,CASSGTGPPGTEAFF
TRBV6-1,-,TRBJ2-7,-,TGTGCCAGCAGTGAATTAAGCGGCAGCTCCTACGAGCAGTACTTC,CASSELSGSSYEQYF
TRBV9,-,TRBJ2-3,TRBD2,TGTGCCAGCAGCGTAGGTCTAGCGGGGGACCTCGCGACAGATACGCAGTATTTT,CASSVGLAGDLATDTQYF
TRBV7-9,-,TRBJ2-5,-,TGTGCCAGCAGCTTAGCCCGGGACATTGGGACCCAGTACTTC,CASSLARDIGTQYF
TRBV29-1,-,TRBJ2-5,TRBD1,TGCAGCGGACAGGGTTCCGAAGAGACCCAGTACTTC,CSGQGSEETQYF
TRBV5-1,-,TRBJ2-2,TRBD2,TGCGCCAGCAGCTCCTCTAGCGGGGTAAACACCGGGGAGCTGTTTTTT,CASSSSSGVNTGELFF
TRBV9,-,TRBJ1-3,-,TGTGCCAGCAGCGTAAGAGGGCTTACGGGAAACACCATATATTTT,CASSVRGLTGNTIYF
TRBV5-1,-,TRBJ2-3,TRBD2,TGCGCCACCACGGGACTAGCGGGGGGGCCTCAAGATACGCAGTATTTT,CATTGLAGGPQDTQYF
TRBV30,-,TRBJ2-3,-,TGTGCCTGGAGTATCGGACAGACTGACACAGATACGCAGTATTTT,CAWSIGQTDTDTQYF
TRBV18,-,TRBJ2-7,-,TGTGCCAGCTCACCATCACTTCCGGGGGAGGCTGCCTACGAGCAGTACTTC,CASSPSLPGEAAYEQYF
TRBV19,-,TRBJ1-5,-,TGTGCCAGTAGTACGAAGGTCGGGGTAAGCAATCAGCCCCAGCATTTT,CASSTKVGVSNQPQHF
TRBV4-3,-,TRBJ1-3,-,TGCGCCAGCAGCCAAGATTGGGGCGGGGCGTCTGGAAACACCATATATTTT,CASSQDWGGASGNTIYF
TRBV27,-,TRBJ2-1,-,TGTGCCGGAGAAAGAGGAGGGACAGTTTACAATGAGCAGTTCTTC,CAGERGGTVYNEQFF
TRBV9,-,TRBJ2-6,TRBD1,TGTGCCAGCAGCGTAAGGCACAGGGGCGGCTCTGGGGCCAACGTCCTGACTTTC,CASSVRHRGGSGANVLTF
TRBV6-1,-,TRBJ1-5,-,TGTGCCAGCAGTGAAGGGGCTCCAGCAAATCAGCCCCAGCATTTT,CASSEGAPANQPQHF
TRBV7-2,-,TRBJ2-7,TRBD2,TGTGCCAGCAGCTTAGCAGCGGGGGGGCGGGAGCAGTACTTC,CASSLAAGGREQYF
TRBV6-5,-,TRBJ2-7,-,TGTGCCATTGGGCGTGATACCTACGAGCAGTACTTC,CAIGRDTYEQYF
TRBV11-3,-,TRBJ2-1,TRBD1,TGTGCCAGCAGCGCCACCGGGACAGGGGGATATTCCTACAATGAGCAGTTCTTC,CASSATGTGGYSYNEQFF
TRBV27,-,TRBJ1-5,TRBD1,TGTGCCAGCAGTCCACGGGACAGGTTGAAGGAAAGCAATCAGCCCCAGCATTTT,CASSPRDRLKESNQPQHF
TRBV10-3,-,TRBJ2-7,-,TGTGCCATCAGTGAGAACGCTTACAGGGCCTCCTACGAGCAGTACTTC,CAISENAYRASYEQYF
TRBV9,-,TRBJ2-1,TRBD2,TGTGCCAGCAGCGATCCCCCCGGGACTAGAATAAATGAGCAGTTCTTC,CASSDPPGTRINEQFF
TRBV29-1,-,TRBJ1-2,-,TGCAGCGTTGCTGGGCCAGCCTATGGCTACACCTTC,CSVAGPAYGYTF
TRBV18,-,TRBJ2-7,TRBD2,TGTGCCAGCTCACCATGGGGACTAATCGACGAGCAGTACTTC,CASSPWGLIDEQYF
TRBV6-1,once,TRBJ1-6,TRBD1,TGTGCCAGCAGTGCCAGGGGGGAGGATAATTCACCCCTCCACTTT,CASSARGEDNSPLHF
TRBV6-1,-,TRBJ2-7,-,TGTGCCAGCAGTGGTTCTTCTAGTGCTTCCTACGAGCAGTACTTC,CASSGSSSASYEQYF
TRBV30,once,TRBJ1-2,-,TGTGCCTGGAGTAGCCACAGCTATGGCTACACCTTC,CAWSSHSYGYTF
TRBV9,-,TRBJ2-5,-,TGTGCCAGCAGCGTAGCGGGAACCACGTACCAAGAGACCCAGTACTTC,CASSVAGTTYQETQYF
TRBV7-2,-,TRBJ1-1,TRBD1,TGTGCCAGCAGCAGACAGGGAGACACTGAAGCTTTCTTT,CASSRQGDTEAFF
TRBV11-3,-,TRBJ2-1,TRBD1,TGTGCCAGCAGCTCCGGACAGGGGGCGTACAATGAGCAGTTCTTC,CASSSGQGAYNEQFF
TRBV5-4,-,TRBJ1-1,TRBD1,TGTGCCAGCACCGAGGTACAGGGGCAAAACACTGAAGCTTTCTTT,CASTEVQGQNTEAFF
TRBV19,-,TRBJ1-1,-,TGTGCCAGTAGCCGGGCGGGTCGTGAAGCTTTCTTT,CASSRAGREAFF
TRBV4-1,-,TRBJ1-3,-,TGCGCCAGCAGCAAAAGCTTTACTGAGTCTGGAAACACCATATATTTT,CASSKSFTESGNTIYF
TRBV9,once,TRBJ2-2,-,TGTGCCAGCAGCGTTCGTCCCGGGGAGCTGTTTTTT,CASSVRPGELFF
TRBV19,-,TRBJ2-2,TRBD1,TGTGCCAGTAGTTCCGGGACAGGGGTTTACACCGGGGAGCTGTTTTTT,CASSSGTGVYTGELFF